Given below is one T cell receptor beta chain in context. The target antigen is unknown. These data are taken from a study of cytomegalovirus exposure and HLA in healthy donors. Whole-study results and caveats: Highly shared sequence variants in one cluster were likely a sequencing artifact. Later genetic work tied a missense DCLRE1C variant to beta-chain V and J trimming. Later work found that TCR association rates differed between HLA loci; DRB1 had the most and HLA-C the fewest.

With 60 Vbeta and 13 Jbeta primers, the PCR was carried out. TCRdb's copy holds only in-frame clones and misses some; the assay was immunoSEQ multiplex PCR. In the table there are 200,000 to 250,000 clones, 85% to 90% of which are singletons. Trimming shortened V by 7 bases and J by 3 bases, and 14 bases separated the two germline ends. Germline CDR1 is SGHVS and CDR2 is FQNEAQ. The CDR3 loop spans 14 amino acids. The specimen was PBMCs. The V gene is TRBV7-8, the J gene TRBJ2-3, with D possibly matching TRBD2 (5 bases). This sequence was found in a human donor in good health. The CDR3 DNA follows: TGTGCCAGCACCACGGACGGGATAACAGATACGCAGTATTTT. It specifies CASTTDGITDTQYF. Drawing the rest from reference TRBV7-8 and TRBJ2-3, the complete variable domain is GAGVSQSPRYKVAKRGQDVALRCDPISGHVSLFWYQQALGQGPEFLTYFQNEAQLDKSGLPSDRFFAERPEGSVSTLKIQRTQQEDSAVYLCASTTDGITDTQYFGPGTRLTVL.